Given below is one TCR beta chain in context. This clonotype has at least ten counts. Its specific antigen is unknown. No much larger clonotype is one base removed from it; base qualities were not supplied. These reads were obtained on an Illumina HiSeq 1500. The public reads were reanalyzed by TCRdb: fastp trimming at Q25, MiXCR alignment, in-frame beta chains only. Rows are unified per CDR3 protein, each entry keeping the most common DNA and genes. The sample table holds about 55,000 distinct CDR3 sequences, of which roughly a fifth were seen once. Jointly, the top ten make up less than 70% of the sample. This sample's treatment or condition label indicates: in vitro stimulation with specific CMV peptide epitopes to enrich CMV-specific T cells. Relative to germline, V is 1 base shorter and J is 0 bases shorter, with 9 bases between their ends. The CDR3, cysteine through phenylalanine, is 15 amino acids long. Only the CDR3 part of the read is kept: 45 bases, read in frame from the first base. For CDR1 and CDR2, the germline V gene (reference sequence) lists SEHNR and FQNEAQ.

The sample comes from a study of T cell repertoires in cytomegalovirus infection (dated by TCRdb to the late 2010s). Turning to the overall study: Peptide stimulations targeted recently identified HLA-C-restricted CMV epitopes, whose presentation resists viral immunomodulation, together with well-studied HLA-B-restricted epitopes. Donor HLA type was relevant to the analysis, as public TCR beta signatures indicated carriage of CMV infection together with the matching HLA type. The paper's findings and limits, for the study overall: Carriers of CMV infection plus the relevant HLA type were discriminated by the cumulative frequency of public TCR beta family members in the study cohort and in an independent approximately 340-donor cohort. The ex vivo response was dominated by HLA-C-restricted CMV-specific TCR beta clonotypes, which also provided the single most frequent clonotype in two of eight donors.

In this chain, TRBV7-9 is recombined with TRBJ1-1; confidence is insufficient to name the D gene. The TCR originated in a human donor in good health (CMV status not recorded). Some clones in this sample may be carry-over from other donors' samples. Sample: CD8+ T cells from cultured PBMCs, taken from culture after CMV antigen stimulation. In nucleotides, the sequence is TGTGCCAGCAGCTTAGTCGGCCAGGTGAACACTGAAGCTTTCTTT. Translated, it reads CASSLVGQVNTEAFF.